This T cell receptor beta chain appears in the sequencing data of a study of identical twins. A single record per CDR3 protein comes from TCRdb applying MiXCR to the 5' RACE reads. This sample carries roughly 770,000 distinct CDR3 sequences, 15% to 20% of them seen once, and the ten largest clones take approximately 14%. Germline CDR1 reads DFQATT; CDR2 reads SNEGSKA (reference sequence). The CDR3 length is 12 residues. V lost 6 bases, J lost 7 bases, and 3 bases stayed unmatched. These same data were also listed under a study on T cells expressing NK-cell markers. Per that study: For several experiments, T cell sorting was restricted to the alpha-beta TCR population by means of an anti-gamma-delta TCR antibody. Leadership of the CD3+CD56-NKG2C+ fraction also belonged to these clonotypes in several donors.

The sequence was collected from a woman under 30 in good health. The chain uses TRBV20-1 and TRBJ1-6; 7 bases map to TRBD1. The sample comprised PBMCs. The CDR3 DNA follows: TGCAGTGCAGGGGGCCCCAATTCACCCCTCCACTTT. Translated: CSAGGPNSPLHF.